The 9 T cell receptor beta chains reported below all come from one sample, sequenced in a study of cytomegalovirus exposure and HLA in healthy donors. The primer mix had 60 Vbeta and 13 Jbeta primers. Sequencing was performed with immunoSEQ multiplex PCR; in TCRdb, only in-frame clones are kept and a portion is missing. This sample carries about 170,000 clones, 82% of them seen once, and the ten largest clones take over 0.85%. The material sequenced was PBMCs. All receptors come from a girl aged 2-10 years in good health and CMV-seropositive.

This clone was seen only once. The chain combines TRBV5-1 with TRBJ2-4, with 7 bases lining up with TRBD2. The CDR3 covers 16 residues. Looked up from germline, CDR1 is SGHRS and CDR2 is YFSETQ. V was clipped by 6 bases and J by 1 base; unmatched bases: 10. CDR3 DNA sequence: TGCGCCAGCACCTCTGGGGAGGGATGGGCCAAAAACATTCAGTACTTC. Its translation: CASTSGEGWAKNIQYF.

CDR3: CASSGSGTEQFF. In DNA form, the CDR3 reads TGTGCCAGCAGCGGTAGCGGGACTGAGCAGTTCTTC. The V gene is TRBV6-4, the J gene TRBJ2-1; 8 bases match TRBD2. The germline V gene encodes CDR1 MRHNA and CDR2 SNTAGT. The V segment lost 6 bases and the J segment 9 bases; nucleotides outside the gene matches: 4. The CDR3 spans 12 residues.

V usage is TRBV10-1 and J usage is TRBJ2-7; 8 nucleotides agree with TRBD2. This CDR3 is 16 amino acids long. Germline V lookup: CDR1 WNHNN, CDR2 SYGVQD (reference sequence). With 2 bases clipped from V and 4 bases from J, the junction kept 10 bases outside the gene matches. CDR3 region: CASSEDQAGADYEQYF. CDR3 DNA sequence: TGCGCCAGCAGTGAGGATCAAGCGGGAGCAGATTACGAGCAGTACTTC.

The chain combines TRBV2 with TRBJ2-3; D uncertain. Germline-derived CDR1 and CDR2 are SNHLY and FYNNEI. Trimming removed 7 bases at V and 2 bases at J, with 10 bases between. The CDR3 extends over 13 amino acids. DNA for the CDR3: TGTGCCAGCAATTGGGCCACCACAGATACGCAGTATTTT. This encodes CASNWATTDTQYF.

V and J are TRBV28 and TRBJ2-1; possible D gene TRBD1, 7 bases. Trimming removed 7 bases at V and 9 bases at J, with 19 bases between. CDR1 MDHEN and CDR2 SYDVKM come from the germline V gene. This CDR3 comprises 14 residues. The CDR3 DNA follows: TGTGCCAGCATAGCGGCAGGGGGATCCGGTGAGCAGTTCTTC. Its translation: CASIAAGGSGEQFF.

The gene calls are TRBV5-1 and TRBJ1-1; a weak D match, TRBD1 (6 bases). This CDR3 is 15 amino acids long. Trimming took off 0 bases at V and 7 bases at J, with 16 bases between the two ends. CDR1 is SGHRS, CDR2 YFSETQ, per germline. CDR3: CASSLEGGPAVEAFF. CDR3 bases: TGCGCCAGCAGCTTGGAGGGGGGGCCCGCGGTTGAAGCTTTCTTT. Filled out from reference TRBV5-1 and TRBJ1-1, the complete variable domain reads KAGVTQTPRYLIKTRGQQVTLSCSPISGHRSVSWYQQTPGQGLQFLFEYFSETQRNKGNFPGRFSGRQFSNSRSEMNVSTLELGDSALYLCASSLEGGPAVEAFFGQGTRLTVV.

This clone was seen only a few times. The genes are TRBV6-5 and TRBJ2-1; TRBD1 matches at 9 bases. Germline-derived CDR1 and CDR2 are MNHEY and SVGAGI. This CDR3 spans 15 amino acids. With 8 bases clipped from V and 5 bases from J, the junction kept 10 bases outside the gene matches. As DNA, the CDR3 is TGTGCCAGCCGACCTTGGACAGGGGAGGACAATGAGCAGTTCTTC. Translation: CASRPWTGEDNEQFF.

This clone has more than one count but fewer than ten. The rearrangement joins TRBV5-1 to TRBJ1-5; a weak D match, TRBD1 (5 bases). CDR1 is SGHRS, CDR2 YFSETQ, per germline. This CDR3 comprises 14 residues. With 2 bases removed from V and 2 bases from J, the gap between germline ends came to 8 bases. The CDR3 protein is CASSLGAGNQPQHF. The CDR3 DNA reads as TGCGCCAGCAGCTTAGGGGCGGGCAATCAGCCCCAGCATTTT.

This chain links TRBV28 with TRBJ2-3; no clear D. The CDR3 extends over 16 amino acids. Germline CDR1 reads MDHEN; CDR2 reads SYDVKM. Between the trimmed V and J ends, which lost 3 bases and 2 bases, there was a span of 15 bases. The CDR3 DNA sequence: TGTGCCAGCAGTTTTAACTCAGATGAGGACACAGATACGCAGTATTTT. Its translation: CASSFNSDEDTDTQYF.